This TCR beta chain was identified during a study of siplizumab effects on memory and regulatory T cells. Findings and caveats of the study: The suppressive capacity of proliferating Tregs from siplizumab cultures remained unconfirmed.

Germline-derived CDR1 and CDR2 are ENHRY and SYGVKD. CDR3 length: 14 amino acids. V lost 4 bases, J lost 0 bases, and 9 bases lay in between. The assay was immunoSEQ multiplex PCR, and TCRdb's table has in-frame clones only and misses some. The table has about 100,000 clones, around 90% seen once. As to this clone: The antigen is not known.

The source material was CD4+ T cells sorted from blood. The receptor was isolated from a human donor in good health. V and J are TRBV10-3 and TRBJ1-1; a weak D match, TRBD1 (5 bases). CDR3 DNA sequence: TGTGCCATCAGTGGGGGGGAGATGAACACTGAAGCTTTCTTT. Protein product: CAISGGEMNTEAFF.